A single sample is the source of the 8 T cell receptor beta chains below, sequenced in a study of naive and memory T cell subsets. Ligated cDNA underwent four rounds of PCR with nested alpha and beta constant region primers and SP2. TCRdb re-derived calls from the 5' RACE reads in MiXCR, one entry per CDR3 protein. The table lists roughly 56,000 distinct CDR3 sequences, 5.5% to 8.5% of them singletons, with 8.5% to 10% in the top ten. TCR cDNA received a 3' ligated oligonucleotide that carried a UMI. The source of these receptors is a male donor in good health.

This clonotype has a count of ten or more. V usage is TRBV6-9 and J usage is TRBJ1-6; TRBD1 matches at 9 bases. CDR3 length: 16 amino acids. The trim removed 7 bases at V and 8 bases at J, leaving 12 bases unmatched. Germline CDR1 is MNHGY and CDR2 is SVAAGI. The chain's CDR3 is CASKLLKQGADSPLHF. The CDR3, as DNA: TGTGCCAGCAAACTCCTCAAACAGGGGGCGGATTCACCCCTCCACTTT.

This clonotype was detected only a few times. This sequence joins TRBV6-5 and TRBJ2-7; 10 nucleotides agree with TRBD1. V shed 6 bases, J shed 3 bases, and the junction held 8 bases outside the gene matches. CDR3 length: 15 residues. Per the germline V gene, CDR1 is MNHEY and CDR2 is SVGAGI. CDR3 nucleotides: TGTGCCAGCAGCGTCGGGACAGGGGTTGGCTACGAGCAGTACTTC. This sequence encodes CASSVGTGVGYEQYF.

This clonotype has ten or more counts. This chain joins TRBV20-1 and TRBJ2-1, with 10 bases that match TRBD1. The CDR3 has 16 residues. The germline gives CDR1 DFQATT, CDR2 SNEGSKA (reference sequence). With 2 bases clipped from V and 6 bases from J, the junction kept 10 bases outside the gene matches. The CDR3 nucleotides read TGCAGTGCTAGACCCTCCCGGGACAGGGGCGGCAATGAGCAGTTCTTC. It translates to CSARPSRDRGGNEQFF.

CDR3 nucleotide sequence: TGCAGCGTCGAACCTACTAGCGGGGCCCAAGAGACCCAGTACTTC. Translated, it gives CSVEPTSGAQETQYF. J is TRBJ2-5 and V is TRBV29-1; 10 positions agree with TRBD2. CDR1 and CDR2 (germline): SQVTM, ANQGSEA. This CDR3 is 15 amino acids long. J lost 1 base, V lost 6 bases, and 8 bases had no gene match. Full variable domain (missing parts from reference TRBV29-1 and TRBJ2-5): SAVISQKPSRDICQRGTSLTIQCQVDSQVTMMFWYRQQPGQSLTLIATANQGSEATYESGFVIDKFPISRPNLTFSTLTVSNMSPEDSSIYLCSVEPTSGAQETQYFGPGTRLLVL.

This clonotype occurred many times. CDR3 amino acids: CSAGQGAASDEKLFF. The DNA for the CDR3 is TGCAGCGCAGGACAGGGGGCGGCCTCGGATGAAAAACTGTTTTTT. The rearrangement joins TRBV29-1 to TRBJ1-4; TRBD1 matches 11 bases. Trimming took 7 bases from V and 6 from J; bases not matched to a gene: 10. This CDR3 spans 15 amino acids. Germline V gene sequence: CDR1 SQVTM, CDR2 ANQGSEA. Drawing the rest from reference TRBV29-1 and TRBJ1-4, the complete variable domain is SAVISQKPSRDICQRGTSLTIQCQVDSQVTMMFWYRQQPGQSLTLIATANQGSEATYESGFVIDKFPISRPNLTFSTLTVSNMSPEDSSIYLCSAGQGAASDEKLFFGSGTQLSVL.

This clonotype was observed many times. The rearrangement joins TRBV11-2 to TRBJ1-1; weak D call: TRBD1 (5 bases). CDR1 is SGHAT, CDR2 FQNNGV, per germline. V was shortened by 1 base and J by 1 base, with 10 bases between the two germline ends. There are 15 residues in the CDR3. Here the CDR3 DNA reads TGTGCCAGCAGCTTAGGGATAACAGGGAACACTGAAGCTTTCTTT. The encoded protein is CASSLGITGNTEAFF.

This clonotype was counted between two and nine times. The CDR3 protein is CASSEAKTASSYEQYF. CDR3 coding DNA: TGTGCCAGCAGTGAAGCGAAGACAGCCTCGTCCTACGAGCAGTACTTC. The chain combines TRBV6-1 with TRBJ2-7; maybe TRBD1 (5 bases). The germline V gene encodes CDR1 MNHNS and CDR2 SASEGT. This CDR3 has 16 residues. V was pared by 0 bases and J by 1 base, with 13 bases between.

This clonotype was observed many times. This chain uses TRBV9 with TRBJ2-1, with 7 positions matching TRBD2. Germline loops: CDR1 SGDLS, CDR2 YYNGEE. CDR3 size: 17 residues. J gave up 8 bases and V 0 bases, and 14 bases lay outside the gene matches. The CDR3 bases are TGTGCCAGCAGCGTAGCTTTGAGGGAGGGCCCTCGGGATGAGCAGTTCTTC. Amino acids: CASSVALREGPRDEQFF.